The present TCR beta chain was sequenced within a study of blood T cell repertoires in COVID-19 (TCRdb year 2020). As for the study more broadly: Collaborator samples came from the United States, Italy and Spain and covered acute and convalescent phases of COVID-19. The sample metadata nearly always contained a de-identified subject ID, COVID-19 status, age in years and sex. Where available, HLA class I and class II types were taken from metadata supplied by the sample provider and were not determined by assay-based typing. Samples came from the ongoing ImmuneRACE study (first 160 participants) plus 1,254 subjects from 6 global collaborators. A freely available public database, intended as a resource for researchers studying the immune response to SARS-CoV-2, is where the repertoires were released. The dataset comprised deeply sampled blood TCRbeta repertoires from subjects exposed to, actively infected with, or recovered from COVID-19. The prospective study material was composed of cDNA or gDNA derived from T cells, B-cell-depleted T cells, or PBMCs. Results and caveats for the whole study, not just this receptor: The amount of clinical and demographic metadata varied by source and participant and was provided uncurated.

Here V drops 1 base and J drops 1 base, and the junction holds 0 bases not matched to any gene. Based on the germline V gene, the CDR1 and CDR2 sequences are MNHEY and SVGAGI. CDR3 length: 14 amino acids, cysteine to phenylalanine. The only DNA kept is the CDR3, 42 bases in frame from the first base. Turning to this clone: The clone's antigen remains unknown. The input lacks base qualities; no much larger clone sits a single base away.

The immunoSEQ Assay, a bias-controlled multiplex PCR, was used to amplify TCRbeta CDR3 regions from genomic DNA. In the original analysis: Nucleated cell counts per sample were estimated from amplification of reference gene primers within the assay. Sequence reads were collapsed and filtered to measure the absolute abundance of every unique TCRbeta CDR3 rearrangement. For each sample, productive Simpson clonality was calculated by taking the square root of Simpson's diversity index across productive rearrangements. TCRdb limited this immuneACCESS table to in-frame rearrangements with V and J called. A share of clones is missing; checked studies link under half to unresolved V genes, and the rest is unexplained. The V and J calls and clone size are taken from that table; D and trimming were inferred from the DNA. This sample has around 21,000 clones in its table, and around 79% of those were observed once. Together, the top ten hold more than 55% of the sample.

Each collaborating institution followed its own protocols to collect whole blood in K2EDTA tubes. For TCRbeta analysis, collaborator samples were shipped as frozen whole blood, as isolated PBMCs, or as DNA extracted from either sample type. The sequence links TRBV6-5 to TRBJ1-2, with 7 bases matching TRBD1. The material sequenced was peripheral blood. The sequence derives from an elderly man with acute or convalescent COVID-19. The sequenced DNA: TGTGCCAGCAGTTACTACAGGGGTAACTATGGCTACACCTTC. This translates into CASSYYRGNYGYTF.